This TCR beta chain was found in a study of response to subunit inactivated influenza vaccine. In its sample, this clonotype was seen a few times. Germline V gene data show CDR1 as SGHTA and CDR2 as FQGNSA. V lost 4 bases to trimming and J lost 10 bases; unmatched junction nucleotides: 7. The length of the CDR3 is 15 residues. One entry per CDR3 protein results from TCRdb running MiXCR on the RT-PCR reads. Altogether about 240,000 distinct CDR3 sequences are present, 12% being singletons, with the ten largest covering 7.5% to 10%. The source is a man over 45 who received an inactivated influenza vaccine. The chain carries TRBV7-2 and TRBJ2-1; 13 bases fit TRBD2. This specimen consisted of non-naive T cells sorted from PBMCs, obtained approximately 15 days before vaccination. The CDR3 DNA reads TGTGCCAGCAGCTCGGGAAGGACTAGCGGGAGAGAGCAGTTCTTC. Protein sequence: CASSSGRTSGREQFF.